Reported below is one T cell receptor beta chain. Its antigen is as yet unknown. The sample is drawn from a study of long-term antiretroviral therapy in people with HIV. Study conclusions and caveats: Pre-ART expanded TRB clones stayed dominant throughout, though often decreasing after ART. It was observed that HIV repertoires exhibited narrower CDR3 length ranges than controls. Following ART, diversity rose but still fell short of transplant donor controls. Records did not include ART adherence, viral resistance or therapy changes.

This CDR3 spans 15 amino acids. The V gene's germline CDR1 is SGHAT and CDR2 FQNNGV. The ends lost 5 bases at V and 7 bases at J; junction bases unmatched: 8. immunoSEQ v3.0 was run at survey level. Clones were sequenced by immunoSEQ multiplex PCR, and TCRdb holds only the in-frame ones, with some missing. The data contain 44,000 or so clones, about 95% of them singletons. The clonotype comes from a woman in her forties or fifties with HIV. The material sequenced was unsorted PBMCs, taken 3.7 years after starting antiretroviral therapy. The rearrangement links TRBV11-2 to TRBJ1-4, with 9 bases matching TRBD1. CDR3 sequence: CASSPWTGAGEKLFF. As DNA, the CDR3 is TGTGCCAGCAGCCCGTGGACAGGGGCGGGTGAAAAACTGTTTTTT.